This T cell receptor (beta chain) was captured in a study of blood T cell repertoires in COVID-19. Worth noting for this clone: Distinct nucleotide sequences in the sample also encode this CDR3.

The germline CDR1 and CDR2 sequences are SGHTA and FQGNSA. The CDR3 runs to 13 residues. V was shortened by 1 base and J by 3 bases, with 6 bases between the two germline ends. Profiled with immunoSEQ multiplex PCR; TCRdb holds only in-frame clones, not every one. The table records around 200,000 clones, 86% of them present only once. Participant ages covered about 18 to 89 years across about two dozen US areas. The chain couples TRBV7-2 to TRBJ1-1; D unclear. The clonotype comes from a woman between 50 and 59 years old in a cohort exposed to, infected with or recovered from COVID-19 (not recorded which). The sequenced sample consisted of PBMCs or T cells enriched from blood (not recorded which). The CDR3, as DNA: TGTGCCAGCAGCTTAGTGCGGGACACTGAAGCTTTCTTT. It codes for CASSLVRDTEAFF.